The 3 T cell receptor beta chains presented below share a single source sample, sequenced in a study of sequential checkpoint blockade in melanoma (dated by TCRdb to 2018 to 2020). The treatment or condition tag for this specimen amounts to: randomized to nivolumab then ipilimumab (arm A) or the reverse (arm B). Receptor amplification or capture employed the immunoSEQ multiplex PCR assay. In TCRdb, the immuneACCESS table is reduced to in-frame sequences with V and J assigned. These tables do not hold every clone; where another copy was compared, an unresolved V gene accounts for under half, and the others remain unexplained. Counted in this sample were roughly 5,000 clones; roughly 18% of them appeared once. The top ten hold 8.6% of the sample. Material: tumor tissue (inferred from file names), obtained from a patient given nivolumab and ipilimumab in sequence. These receptors were taken from a human donor with melanoma.

The genes are TRBV28 and TRBJ1-4, with TRBD1 as a possible D gene (6 bases). The CDR3 has 15 amino acids. The germline V gene has CDR1 MDHEN and CDR2 SYDVKM. The germline V and J ends were trimmed by 3 bases and 7 bases, with 15 bases remaining between them. CDR3 sequence: CASSFGAGVAEKLFF. DNA of the CDR3: TGTGCCAGCAGTTTTGGGGCAGGGGTTGCTGAAAAACTGTTTTTT.

This clone was counted a few times. This chain uses TRBV28 with TRBJ2-1; perhaps TRBD2 as D (5 bases). The CDR3 is made up of 14 amino acids. V gave up 7 bases and J gave up 9 bases, with 19 bases separating them. Germline CDR1 is MDHEN and CDR2 is SYDVKM. As DNA, the CDR3 is TGTGCCAGCACCGAGGACGGAGGACCCTCTGAGCAGTTCTTC. Translating gives CASTEDGGPSEQFF. The whole variable domain, filled in from reference TRBV28 and TRBJ2-1, reads DVKVTQSSRYLVKRTGEKVFLECVQDMDHENMFWYRQDPGLGLRLIYFSYDVKMKEKGDIPEGYSVSREKKERFSLILESASTNQTSMYLCASTEDGGPSEQFFGPGTRLTVL.

In its sample, this clone was seen a few times. The chain carries TRBV23-1 and TRBJ2-2; TRBD1 matches 7 bases. TRBV23-1 carries the ORF label, with uncertain function. The J segment lost 1 base and the V segment lost 6 bases, leaving 17 bases of the junction unmatched. CDR3 length: 19 amino acids. CDR3: CASSQPLGQTVWNTGELFF. DNA of the CDR3: TGCGCCAGCAGCCAACCCCTGGGACAGACCGTTTGGAACACCGGGGAGCTGTTTTTT.